This T cell receptor (beta chain) stems from a study of blood T cell repertoires in COVID-19. Across the whole study: From T cells, B-cell-depleted T cells, or PBMCs came the material, which was cDNA or gDNA.

This CDR3 region has 15 residues. Germline CDR1 SEHNR, CDR2 FQNEAQ (reference sequence). V was shortened by 2 bases and J by 6 bases, with 13 bases between the two germline ends. Data came from immunoSEQ multiplex PCR; TCRdb stores just in-frame clones and leaves some out. The sample has roughly 100,000 clones, 88% seen once; the top ten hold 11%. The sequencing input was peripheral blood. The TCR sequence derives from a man older than 75 with acute or convalescent COVID-19. J is TRBJ2-2 and V is TRBV7-9; possibly TRBD1 for D (6 bases). The CDR3 DNA sequence: TGTGCCAGCAGCTTATCGACAGGTGTTCCCGGGGAGCTGTTTTTT. It codes for CASSLSTGVPGELFF.